The T cell receptor (beta chain) under discussion was sequenced for a study of glioma-infiltrating T cells after dendritic cell vaccination (dated by TCRdb to 2016 to 2017). Regarding the complete study: Of the 15 or so glioblastoma patients in the cohort, all drawn from Phase I and II dendritic cell vaccination trials, 9 were newly diagnosed and 6 had recurrent disease. Survival after dendritic cell vaccination was correlated with TCR sequencing metrics such as TIL content and the overlap between tumor and blood repertoires. The vaccine consisted of monocyte-derived dendritic cells cultured less than 9 days with IL-4 and GM-CSF, then pulsed overnight with autologous tumor lysate. Between the early 2000s and the early 2010s, the patients were given dendritic cell vaccination pulsed with autologous tumor lysate. Three intradermal dendritic cell vaccine injections were administered to patients at biweekly intervals in the arm below the axilla. In glioblastoma patients vaccinated with dendritic cells, deep sequencing of TCR beta CDR3 regions served to measure tumor-infiltrating lymphocyte content and to compare repertoires between tumor and blood. The full study reports these points: The response model built on TCR overlap across three groups was characterized as speculative, with prospective validation still needed. The cohort was small and heterogeneous, only a few patients had full blood and tumor sets, and even fewer had initial-recurrent tumor pairs. No direct relationship between TCR clonality and survival was found, suggesting that a diverse polyclonal response may matter. After dendritic cell vaccination, a higher estimated pretreatment TIL content predicted longer time to progression and overall survival.

The immunoSEQ assay amplified TCRB CDR3 regions from roughly 2 micrograms of genomic DNA, or from all available DNA when less than that amount was available. The multiplex PCR relied on 60 forward primers for TCR V beta segments and 13 reverse primers for J beta segments. Synthetic control templates were spiked into each sample at limiting dilution to estimate reads per starting template. The Illumina HiSeq System generated 87 bp sequencing reads. The published analysis was carried out like this. PCR and sequencing errors were removed by a nearest neighbor algorithm that merged closely related sequences. TCR overlap was defined as the percentage of unique tumor TCR beta sequences that were also found in the peripheral blood of the same patient. TCRdb stores this immuneACCESS table with in-frame sequences only. Part of the clones is absent; in the studies checked, under half of the shortfall reflects unresolved V genes, and no reason is known for the rest. The V and J calls and clone size are taken from that table; D and trimming were inferred from the DNA. The sample table shows tens of thousands of clones, and roughly 90% are seen once. Roughly 5.6% of the sample comes from the top ten.

The time point label for this specimen denotes: after dendritic cell vaccination, including at tumor progression/relapse. Patients were selected for having adequate residual fresh-frozen tumor tissue and more than two years of available survival data. Although molecular status otherwise differed among the glioblastoma patients, no patient had an isocitrate dehydrogenase mutation. PBMC were collected before vaccination, two weeks after the third vaccination, and at tumor progression if progression occurred. The Qiagen DNeasy Blood extraction Kit was used to extract genomic DNA. Note on this clone: Its antigen is still unknown. One base away there is no much larger clone; base qualities are not given.

Counted from cysteine to phenylalanine, this CDR3 has 14 amino acids. Kept here is only the CDR3 DNA, which spans 42 bases and is read in frame from base 1. Between the V and J ends, shortened by 5 bases and 5 bases respectively, the junction contains 15 bases. CDR1 and CDR2, looked up from the germline V gene, are MNHEY and SVGAGI. Recombination joined TRBV6-5 with TRBJ1-1, with TRBD1 as a weak D call on 6 bases. The receptor was derived from a human donor with glioblastoma. The sequences come from blood, collected after dendritic cell vaccination. The CDR3 protein: CASSLLRGRTEAFF. The bases are TGTGCCAGCAGTCTACTCAGGGGACGGACTGAAGCTTTCTTT.